The 31 T cell receptor beta chains given below trace back to one sample, sequenced in a study of T-cell reconstitution after alpha-beta-depleted transplantation in children. This sample's TCRbeta library carried unique molecular identifier barcodes. From the PCR reads, TCRdb called clonotypes with MiXCR, one entry per CDR3 protein. The sample lists about a million distinct CDR3 sequences, roughly 31% occurring once. This material consisted of PBMCs, mostly from graft donor cells, taken 360 days after TCRalphabeta/CD19-depleted stem cell transplant. All receptors come from a boy less than two years old who had a stem cell transplant for SCID, so the T cells may come from the graft donor.

The CDR3 DNA sequence: TGTGCCAGCACCCTCCCCGGGACAGCATTAGTGGAGCAGTACTTC. Amino acids: CASTLPGTALVEQYF. The chain recombines TRBV28 with TRBJ2-7; the match to TRBD1 covers 7 bases. This CDR3 region has 15 residues. After removal of 7 bases from V and 7 bases from J, the junction contained 16 bases not matched to a gene. Germline V lookup: CDR1 MDHEN, CDR2 SYDVKM.

The chain has TRBV20-1 and TRBJ1-5; D perhaps matches TRBD1 (5 bases). The germline CDR1 and CDR2 sequences are DFQATT and SNEGSKA (reference sequence). Trimming left V 1 base short and J 3 bases short, with 16 bases between. The CDR3 length is 16 residues. CDR3 sequence (DNA): TGCAGTGCTAGAGTTTTCGCCGCAGGGCCCAATCAGCCCCAGCATTTT. It translates to CSARVFAAGPNQPQHF.

This clonotype was counted only a few times. The chain carries TRBV20-1 and TRBJ1-1; D gene ambiguous. Per the germline V gene, CDR1 is DFQATT and CDR2 is SNEGSKA (reference sequence). CDR3 size: 11 residues. V gave up 6 bases and J gave up 3 bases, with 8 bases separating them. CDR3 DNA sequence: TGCAGTGCCATGAGGGACACTGAAGCTTTCTTT. Its translation: CSAMRDTEAFF.

This clonotype has more than one count but fewer than ten. The chain couples TRBV7-9 to TRBJ2-2, with D perhaps TRBD1 (5 bases). The CDR3 totals 14 residues. The ends were cut back, 8 bases at V and 7 bases at J, with 17 bases in the middle. The V gene's germline CDR1 is SEHNR and CDR2 FQNEAQ (reference sequence). The CDR3 spells CASFGQGPVGELFF. The DNA for the CDR3 is TGTGCCAGCTTTGGGCAGGGTCCTGTCGGGGAGCTGTTTTTT.

This clonotype showed up many times. This chain joins TRBV7-9 and TRBJ2-7, with D tentatively TRBD2 (5 bases). The ends were cut back, 0 bases at V and 5 bases at J, with 14 bases in the middle. This CDR3 comprises 15 residues. Germline assignment: CDR1 SEHNR and CDR2 FQNEAQ (reference sequence). In DNA form, the CDR3 reads TGTGCCAGCAGCTTAGCGGTGTCGGGAAGAAACGAGCAGTACTTC. It translates to CASSLAVSGRNEQYF.

This chain uses TRBV20-1 with TRBJ2-1, with unresolved D. From germline, CDR1 is DFQATT and CDR2 SNEGSKA (reference sequence). V was shortened by 5 bases and J by 6 bases, with 17 bases between the two germline ends. The CDR3 covers 14 residues. The CDR3 nucleotides are TGCAGTGCTGTCGTGATGTCCTTCGCCAATGAGCAGTTCTTC. It translates to CSAVVMSFANEQFF.

This clonotype was observed many times. The CDR3 DNA reads as TGTGCCAGCAGCTTTTTCCAAGAGACCCAGTACTTC. Its translation: CASSFFQETQYF. The chain has TRBV12-3 or TRBV12-4 and TRBJ2-5; D unresolved. CDR3 size: 12 residues. Trimming shortened V by 6 bases and J by 1 base, and 6 bases separated the two germline ends.

This chain uses TRBV20-1 with TRBJ1-2; 8 bases map to TRBD1. J lost 7 bases, V lost 6 bases, and 7 bases had no gene match. CDR3 length: 12 residues. Germline assignment: CDR1 DFQATT and CDR2 SNEGSKA (reference sequence). The CDR3 nucleotides read TGCAGTGCCAAACAGGGGGTTAGTGGCTACACCTTC. It yields the protein CSAKQGVSGYTF.

This clonotype was detected a few times. The chain recombines TRBV20-1 with TRBJ1-5; unclear D gene. The CDR3 consists of 12 residues. V was cut by 7 bases and J by 4 bases, with 11 bases left in between. Germline-derived CDR1 and CDR2 are DFQATT and SNEGSKA (reference sequence). The CDR3 coding sequence is TGCAGTGTACGGCGTTATAATCAGCCCCAGCATTTT. This gives the protein CSVRRYNQPQHF.

Worth noting for this clonotype: A single base separates this from a much larger clone, so it may be a read error. The rearrangement links TRBV5-1 to TRBJ2-7; TRBD1 agrees at 9 bases. In germline, CDR1 is SGHRS, CDR2 YFSETQ. This CDR3 comprises 15 residues. The V and J ends lost 3 bases and 5 bases, in that order; junction bases with no gene match: 9. The CDR3 DNA reads TGCGCCAGCAGCTCGGAGGGGACAGGGATCCACGAGCAGTACTTC. Its protein is CASSSEGTGIHEQYF.

The V call is TRBV5-1, the J call TRBJ2-2, with TRBD1 identical over 12 bases. The germline V gene encodes CDR1 SGHRS and CDR2 YFSETQ. V trimming: 3 bases; J trimming: 7 bases; junction bases outside the gene matches: 4. The CDR3 extends over 15 amino acids. CDR3 in amino acids: CASSSRDRGLGELFF. In DNA form, the CDR3 reads TGCGCCAGCAGCTCCCGGGACAGGGGGCTCGGGGAGCTGTTTTTT.

Regarding this clonotype: Being one base from a much bigger clone, this may be a read error. The J gene is TRBJ1-1, the V gene TRBV29-1, with no clear D. In germline, CDR1 is SQVTM, CDR2 ANQGSEA. The CDR3 runs 12 residues. Trimming stripped 2 bases from V and 0 bases from J, with 4 bases between. CDR3 DNA sequence: TGCAGCGTTGAACAGCTGAACACTGAAGCTTTCTTT. It specifies CSVEQLNTEAFF. Combining the CDR3 with reference TRBV29-1 and TRBJ1-1 gives the whole variable domain SAVISQKPSRDICQRGTSLTIQCQVDSQVTMMFWYRQQPGQSLTLIATANQGSEATYESGFVIDKFPISRPNLTFSTLTVSNMSPEDSSIYLCSVEQLNTEAFFGQGTRLTVV.

This clonotype has more than one count but fewer than ten. The chain couples TRBV28 to TRBJ1-1; no definite D call. The CDR3 is 13 residues long. Per germline, CDR1 MDHEN and CDR2 SYDVKM. V lost 6 bases and J 0 bases, leaving 8 bases between the germline ends. Written as DNA, the CDR3 is TGTGCCAGCAGGCAACAGATGAACACTGAAGCTTTCTTT. It codes for CASRQQMNTEAFF.

The table lists this clonotype with a count of one. This chain links TRBV20-1 with TRBJ2-5; TRBD2 matches at 12 bases. Unmatched junction bases numbered 8, after V lost 5 bases and J lost 7 bases. Germline V gene data show CDR1 as DFQATT and CDR2 as SNEGSKA (reference sequence). The CDR3 has 14 amino acids. CDR3 in DNA: TGCAGTGCTGTTCGGACTAGCGGGGTCGGGACCCAGTACTTC. Translating gives CSAVRTSGVGTQYF.

The gene calls are TRBV12-3 or TRBV12-4 and TRBJ1-1, with D maybe TRBD1 (6 bases). V lost 1 base to trimming and J lost 3 bases, with 12 bases between them. The CDR3 covers 15 residues. The CDR3 reads CASSLGGQYYTEAFF. The CDR3 DNA sequence: TGTGCCAGCAGTTTAGGCGGACAGTACTACACTGAAGCTTTCTTT.

The chain is built from TRBV20-1 and TRBJ2-2; D may be TRBD1 (5 bases). The germline CDR1 and CDR2 sequences are DFQATT and SNEGSKA (reference sequence). CDR3 length equals 14 residues. Trimming took 1 base from V and 0 from J, leaving 6 bases between them. CDR3 sequence (DNA): TGCAGTGCTAGAGGGGGCCCGAACACCGGGGAGCTGTTTTTT. Amino acids: CSARGGPNTGELFF.

This chain joins TRBV7-2 and TRBJ2-3; 7 bases line up with TRBD1. CDR1 is SGHTA, CDR2 FQGNSA, per germline. The CDR3 consists of 17 residues. J lost 2 bases, V lost 5 bases, and 13 bases had no gene match. The CDR3 DNA sequence: TGTGCCAGCAGCCCGCGTGGGTGGACAGGACTCACAGATACGCAGTATTTT. It encodes CASSPRGWTGLTDTQYF.

The gene calls are TRBV7-8 and TRBJ1-5, with D unresolved. The V gene lost 3 bases and the J gene lost 2 bases, with 17 bases spanning the gap. CDR3 length: 17 residues. Germline lookup yields CDR1 SGHVS and CDR2 FQNEAQ. The CDR3 loop reads CASSLEGSGWGNQPQHF. The CDR3 bases are TGTGCCAGCAGCTTGGAGGGTTCGGGTTGGGGCAATCAGCCCCAGCATTTT.

V usage is TRBV6-5 and J usage is TRBJ2-3; TRBD2 is a possible D gene (6 bases). Germline assignment: CDR1 MNHEY and CDR2 SVGAGI. Between the trimmed V and J ends, which lost 7 bases and 6 bases, there was a span of 11 bases. There are 12 residues in the CDR3. CDR3 sequence: CASKAGRDTQYF. The CDR3 DNA sequence: TGTGCCAGCAAGGCGGGGCGGGATACGCAGTATTTT.

This clonotype has more than one count but fewer than ten. The genes are TRBV20-1 and TRBJ2-3, with TRBD2 matching over 11 bases. The ends lost 1 base at V and 2 bases at J; junction bases unmatched: 2. Germline CDR1 and CDR2: DFQATT and SNEGSKA (reference sequence). This CDR3 contains 15 residues. The CDR3 here is CSARVLAGVTDTQYF. The DNA for the CDR3 is TGCAGTGCTAGAGTACTAGCGGGGGTCACAGATACGCAGTATTTT.

This clonotype has only a few counts. The chain recombines TRBV19 with TRBJ1-3, with a tentative D call TRBD1 (5 bases). V lost 5 bases and J lost 2, with 10 bases in between. The CDR3 is 14 amino acids. Germline CDR1 and CDR2: LNHDA and SQIVND (reference sequence). DNA for the CDR3: TGTGCCAGTAGTTGGCAGGGCGCTGGAAACACCATATATTTT. Its protein is CASSWQGAGNTIYF.

In its sample, this clonotype was seen a few times. The chain links TRBV5-1 to TRBJ2-1; 8 bases agree with TRBD1. This CDR3 is built from 15 residues. CDR1 is SGHRS, CDR2 YFSETQ, per germline. With V trimmed by 4 bases and J by 4 bases, 7 bases remained unmatched. The CDR3 DNA follows: TGCGCCAGCAGCAGCGAAGGACAGGGTTACAATGAGCAGTTCTTC. Amino acid sequence: CASSSEGQGYNEQFF.

This clonotype was picked up a small number of times. The rearrangement links TRBV7-2 to TRBJ2-2, with D perhaps matching TRBD2 (6 bases). Germline V gives CDR1 SGHTA, CDR2 FQGNSA. The CDR3 has 16 amino acids. Trimming pared 1 base from V and 4 bases from J, leaving 13 bases between. In nucleotides, the CDR3 is TGTGCCAGCAGCTTAGGACTAGTTGTCGGCACCGGGGAGCTGTTTTTT. It codes for CASSLGLVVGTGELFF.

V and J are TRBV3-1 and TRBJ2-3; 12 bases match TRBD2. From germline, CDR1 is LGHDT and CDR2 YNNKEL (reference sequence). The V gene end was trimmed by 10 bases and the J gene end by 3 bases; junction bases not matched to a gene: 11. CDR3 length equals 16 residues. For the CDR3, the DNA is TGTGCCACCCGTACCGGACTAGCGGGGAAGACAGATACGCAGTATTTT. This encodes CATRTGLAGKTDTQYF.

This clonotype came up a few times. The chain carries TRBV7-9 and TRBJ1-1; D gene unclear. This CDR3 has 12 amino acids. CDR1 and CDR2 (germline): SEHNR, FQNEAQ (reference sequence). The V and J ends lost 5 bases and 8 bases respectively, with 12 bases between them. The CDR3 nucleotides are TGTGCCAGCAGCCGCGCGGGCCCCGAAGCTTTCTTT. Translated, it gives CASSRAGPEAFF.

The rearrangement uses TRBV27 and TRBJ2-3; tentatively, D is TRBD1 (6 bases). Germline V lookup: CDR1 MNHEY, CDR2 SMNVEV (reference sequence). The CDR3 is 14 amino acids. The V and J ends lost 5 bases and 4 bases respectively, with 13 bases between them. For the CDR3, the DNA is TGTGCCAGCAGTCCGACAGGTTGGGCAGATACGCAGTATTTT. Translating gives CASSPTGWADTQYF.

The rearrangement uses TRBV20-1 and TRBJ2-5; D uncertain. With 1 base removed from V and 4 bases from J, the gap between germline ends came to 10 bases. In germline, CDR1 is DFQATT, CDR2 SNEGSKA (reference sequence). The CDR3 sequence is 13 residues long. The CDR3 nucleotides read TGCAGTGCTAGAGGCTCTATAGGAGAGACCCAGTACTTC. This encodes CSARGSIGETQYF.

The chain couples TRBV12-3 or TRBV12-4 to TRBJ1-2; 8 nucleotides agree with TRBD1. Trimming took 6 bases from V and 12 from J; bases not matched to a gene: 9. The CDR3 contains 12 residues. Here the CDR3 reads CASSKLTGEDTF. The CDR3 DNA follows: TGTGCCAGCAGCAAACTGACAGGGGAGGACACCTTC.

This clonotype was found a few times. The chain links TRBV6-1 to TRBJ2-2; 9 bases fit TRBD1. V dropped 6 bases and J dropped 6; count of bases not matched to a gene: 11. This CDR3 spans 16 amino acids. CDR1 and CDR2 from the germline V gene are MNHNS and SASEGT. The CDR3 DNA reads TGTGCCAGCAGGCTAACAGGGGGCGTTAGTTCCGGGGAGCTGTTTTTT. This translates into CASRLTGGVSSGELFF.

This chain links TRBV29-1 with TRBJ2-5; D unresolved. Germline CDR1 SQVTM, CDR2 ANQGSEA. V lost 3 bases, J lost 2 bases, and 7 bases lay in between. CDR3 length: 12 residues. This CDR3 is CSVETQQETQYF. The DNA of the CDR3 is TGCAGCGTTGAGACACAGCAAGAGACCCAGTACTTC.

This clonotype appeared a few times. V gene TRBV7-3 combines with J gene TRBJ2-3, with D perhaps matching TRBD1 or TRBD2 (5 bases each). This CDR3 comprises 14 residues. V was clipped by 1 base and J by 2 bases, with 7 bases between them. The germline V gene has CDR1 SGHTA and CDR2 FQGTGA. The CDR3 region has the DNA TGTGCCAGCAGCTTAATGGGGGTCACAGATACGCAGTATTTT. Protein sequence: CASSLMGVTDTQYF.